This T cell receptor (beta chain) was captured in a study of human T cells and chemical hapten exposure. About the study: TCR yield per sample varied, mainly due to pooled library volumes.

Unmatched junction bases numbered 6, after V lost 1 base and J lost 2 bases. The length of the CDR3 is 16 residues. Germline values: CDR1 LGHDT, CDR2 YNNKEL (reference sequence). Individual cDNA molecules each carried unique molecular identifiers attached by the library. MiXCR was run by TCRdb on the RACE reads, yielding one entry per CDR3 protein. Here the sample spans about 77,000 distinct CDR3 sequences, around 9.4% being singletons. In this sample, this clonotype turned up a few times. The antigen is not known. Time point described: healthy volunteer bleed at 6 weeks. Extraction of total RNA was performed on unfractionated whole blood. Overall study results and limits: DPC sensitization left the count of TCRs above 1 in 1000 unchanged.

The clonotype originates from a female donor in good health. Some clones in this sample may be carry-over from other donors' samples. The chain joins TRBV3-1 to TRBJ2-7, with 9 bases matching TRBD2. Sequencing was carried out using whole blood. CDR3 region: CASSQGASGATYEQYF. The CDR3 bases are TGTGCCAGCAGCCAAGGGGCTAGCGGGGCTACCTACGAGCAGTACTTC.